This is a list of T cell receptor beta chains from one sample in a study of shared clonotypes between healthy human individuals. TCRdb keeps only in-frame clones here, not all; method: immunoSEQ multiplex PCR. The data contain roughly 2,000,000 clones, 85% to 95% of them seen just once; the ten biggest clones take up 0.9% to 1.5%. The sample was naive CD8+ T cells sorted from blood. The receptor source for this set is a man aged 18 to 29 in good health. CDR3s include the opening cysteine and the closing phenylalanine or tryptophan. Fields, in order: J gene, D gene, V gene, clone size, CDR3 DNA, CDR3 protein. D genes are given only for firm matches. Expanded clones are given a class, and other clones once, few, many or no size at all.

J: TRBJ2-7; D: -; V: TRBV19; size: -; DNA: TGTGCCAGTAGGGCCCGGGGCAGTCCCTACGAGCAGTACTTC; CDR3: CASRARGSPYEQYF
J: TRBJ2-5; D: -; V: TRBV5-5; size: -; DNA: TGTGCCAGCAGCTTGGAAGGGATCCAAGAGACCCAGTACTTC; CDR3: CASSLEGIQETQYF
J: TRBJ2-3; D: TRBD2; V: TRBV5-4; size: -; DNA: TGTGCCAGCAGCTTGAGCGGGGGGGCAGATACGCAGTATTTT; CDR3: CASSLSGGADTQYF
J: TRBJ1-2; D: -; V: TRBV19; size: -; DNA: TGTGCCAGTCAGGGCCTTACTCTTAACCGCCTCAACTATGGCTACACCTTC; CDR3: CASQGLTLNRLNYGYTF
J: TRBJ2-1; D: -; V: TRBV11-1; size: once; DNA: TGTGCCAGCAGCTTGGGGTACAATGAGCAGTTCTTC; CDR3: CASSLGYNEQFF
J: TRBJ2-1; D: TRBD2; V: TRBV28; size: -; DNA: TGTGCCAGCAGTTTATCGGGACTAGATGAGCAGTTCTTC; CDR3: CASSLSGLDEQFF
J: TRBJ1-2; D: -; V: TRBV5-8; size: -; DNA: TGTGCCAGCAGCTTGGTACAGCTTAACTATGGCTACACCTTC; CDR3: CASSLVQLNYGYTF
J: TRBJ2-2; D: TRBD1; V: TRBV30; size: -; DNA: TGTGCCTGGAGTGTCCTAGGACAGGGGACCGGGGAGCTGTTTTTT; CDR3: CAWSVLGQGTGELFF
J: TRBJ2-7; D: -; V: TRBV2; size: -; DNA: TGTGCCAGCACCACGGGGTGGTCCTACGAGCAGTACTTC; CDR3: CASTTGWSYEQYF
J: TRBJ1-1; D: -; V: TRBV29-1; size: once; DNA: TGCAGCGTTGGCGACACTATGAACACTGAAGCTTTCTTT; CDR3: CSVGDTMNTEAFF
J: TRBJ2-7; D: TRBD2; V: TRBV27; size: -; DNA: TGTGCCAGTGGGCCGTCAGCGGGGGAGTTCATCCACGAGCAGTACTTC; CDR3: CASGPSAGEFIHEQYF
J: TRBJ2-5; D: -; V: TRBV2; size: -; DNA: TGTGCCAGCAGTGAAGGGACAGTGGAAGAGACCCAGTACTTC; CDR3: CASSEGTVEETQYF
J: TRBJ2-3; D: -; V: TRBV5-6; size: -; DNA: TGTGCCAGCAGCCCTCTTGAGGGGGGAACAGATACGCAGTATTTT; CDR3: CASSPLEGGTDTQYF
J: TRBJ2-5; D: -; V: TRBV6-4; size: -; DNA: TGTGCCAGCAGTGACTCTTGGGGCGAGGGTATTGAGACCCAGTACTTC; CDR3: CASSDSWGEGIETQYF
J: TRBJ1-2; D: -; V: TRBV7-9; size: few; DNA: TGTGCCAGCAGCCGGGGAACAGGGAATGGCTACACCTTC; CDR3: CASSRGTGNGYTF
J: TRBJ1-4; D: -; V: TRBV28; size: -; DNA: TGTGCCAGCAGCATACGTTGGGATTTGGGGGAAAAACTGTTTTTT; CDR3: CASSIRWDLGEKLFF
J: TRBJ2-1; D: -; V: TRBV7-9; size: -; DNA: TGTGCCAGCAGCTTAGACGGCGCTAGCTCCTACAATGAGCAGTTCTTC; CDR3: CASSLDGASSYNEQFF
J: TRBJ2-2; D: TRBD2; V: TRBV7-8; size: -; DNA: TGTGCCAGCAGCTTAGGCTTAGCGGGGAACACCGGGGAGCTGTTTTTT; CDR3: CASSLGLAGNTGELFF
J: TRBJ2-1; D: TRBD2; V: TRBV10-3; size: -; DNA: TGTGCCATCAGTGACCCGGGACTAGCTGGCAATGAGCAGTTCTTC; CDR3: CAISDPGLAGNEQFF
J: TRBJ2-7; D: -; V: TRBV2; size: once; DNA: TGTGCCAGCAACGCAAACCACGAGCAGTACTTC; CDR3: CASNANHEQYF
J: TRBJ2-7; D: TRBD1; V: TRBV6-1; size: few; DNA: TGTGCCAGCACCGGGACAGGATCCTACGAGCAGTACTTC; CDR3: CASTGTGSYEQYF
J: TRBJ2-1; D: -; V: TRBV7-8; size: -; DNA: TGTGCCAGCAGCTTAGGTAATAATGAGCAGTTCTTC; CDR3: CASSLGNNEQFF
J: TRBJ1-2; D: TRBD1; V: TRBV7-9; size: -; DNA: TGTGCCAGCAGCATCCGGGACAGGGAAGGGGATGGCTACACCTTC; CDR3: CASSIRDREGDGYTF
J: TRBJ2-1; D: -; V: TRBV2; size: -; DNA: TGTGCCAGCAGTGAAGGGACGGGGACCTCGGCCTACAATGAGCAGTTCTTC; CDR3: CASSEGTGTSAYNEQFF
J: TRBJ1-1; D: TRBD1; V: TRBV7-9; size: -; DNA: TGTGCCAGCAGCTCCGGACAGGGGGGGAACACTGAAGCTTTCTTT; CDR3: CASSSGQGGNTEAFF
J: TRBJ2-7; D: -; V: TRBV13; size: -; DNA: TGTGCCAGCAGTTCTGACAGGTCCTACGAGCAGTACTTC; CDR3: CASSSDRSYEQYF
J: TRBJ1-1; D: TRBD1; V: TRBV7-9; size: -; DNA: TGTGCCGGGACAGAGACCACTGAAGCTTTCTTT; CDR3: CAGTETTEAFF
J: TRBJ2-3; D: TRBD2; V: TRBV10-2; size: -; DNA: TGCGCCAGCAGGAGCGGGAGGGGATCAGATACGCAGTATTTT; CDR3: CASRSGRGSDTQYF
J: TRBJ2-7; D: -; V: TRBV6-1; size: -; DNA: TGTGCCAGCAGTGAATTCGACGGAATTTCCTACGAGCAGTACTTC; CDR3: CASSEFDGISYEQYF
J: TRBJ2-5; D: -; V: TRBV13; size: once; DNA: TGTGCCAGCAGCTCTCGGGACACACAAGAGACCCAGTACTTC; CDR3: CASSSRDTQETQYF
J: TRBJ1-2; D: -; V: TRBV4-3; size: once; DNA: TGCGCCAGCAGCCAAGATGGAGGCAGCCTTAATGGCTACACCTTC; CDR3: CASSQDGGSLNGYTF
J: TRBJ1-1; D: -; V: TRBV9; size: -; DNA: TGTGCCAGCAGCGGTGACGGGGCCCAAGCTTTCTTT; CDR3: CASSGDGAQAFF
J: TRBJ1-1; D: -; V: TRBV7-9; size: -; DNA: TGTGCCAGCAGCATTCAGGGATGGAACACTGAAGCTTTCTTT; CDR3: CASSIQGWNTEAFF
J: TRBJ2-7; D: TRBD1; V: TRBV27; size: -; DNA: TGTGCCAGCAATGACAGGGGCCCCTCCTACGAGCAGTACTTC; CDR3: CASNDRGPSYEQYF
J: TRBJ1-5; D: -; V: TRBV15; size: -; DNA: TGTGCCACCAGCAGCACCCTGGGGGGGGAAAATCAGCCCCAGCATTTT; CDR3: CATSSTLGGENQPQHF
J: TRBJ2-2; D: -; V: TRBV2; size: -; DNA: TGTGCCACTCTGTTGGATACCGGGGAGCTGTTTTTT; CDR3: CATLLDTGELFF
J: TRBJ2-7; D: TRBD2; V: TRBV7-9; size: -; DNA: TGTGCCAGCGGTGTGAGGGAGGGCCGATCCTACGAGCAGTACTTC; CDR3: CASGVREGRSYEQYF
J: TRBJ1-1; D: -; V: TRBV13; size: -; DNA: TGTGCCAGCAGCCTACAGGGGAACACTGAAGCTTTCTTT; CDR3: CASSLQGNTEAFF
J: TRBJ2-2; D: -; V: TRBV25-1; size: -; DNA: TGTGCCAGCAGCCCCCTCTGGGGGTCGGAGAACACCGGGGAGCTGTTTTTT; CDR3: CASSPLWGSENTGELFF
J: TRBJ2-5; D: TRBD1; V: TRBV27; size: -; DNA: TGTGCCAGCAGTTTATCTGTCGGGACAGGGGAAGAGACCCAGTACTTC; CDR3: CASSLSVGTGEETQYF
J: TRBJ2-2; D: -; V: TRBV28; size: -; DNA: TGTGCCAGCAGTCAAGTAGGAGGGGGGAACACCGGGGAGCTGTTTTTT; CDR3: CASSQVGGGNTGELFF
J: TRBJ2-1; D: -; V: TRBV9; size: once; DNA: TGTGCCAGCAGCGGGGCTACGAATGAGCAGTTCTTC; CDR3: CASSGATNEQFF
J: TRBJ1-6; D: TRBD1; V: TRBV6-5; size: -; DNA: TGTGCCAGCAGTTACCAGACAGGGGCCGGGAATTCACCCCTCCACTTT; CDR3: CASSYQTGAGNSPLHF
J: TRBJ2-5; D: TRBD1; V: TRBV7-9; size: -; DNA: TGTGCCAGCAGCTCCGGACAGGAAAGAGGGGAGACCCAGTACTTC; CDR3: CASSSGQERGETQYF
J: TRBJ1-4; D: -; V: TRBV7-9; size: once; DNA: TGTGCCAGCAGCTCCCGGGACAATAATGAAAAACTGTTTTTT; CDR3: CASSSRDNNEKLFF
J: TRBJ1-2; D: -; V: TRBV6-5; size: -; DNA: TGTGCCAGCAGTTACTCCGAGGGGTCCGCTATTTATGGCTACACCTTC; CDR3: CASSYSEGSAIYGYTF
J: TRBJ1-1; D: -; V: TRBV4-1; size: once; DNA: TGCGCCAGCAGCCAAGATCTAAGGGTAGGCACTGAAGCTTTCTTT; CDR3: CASSQDLRVGTEAFF
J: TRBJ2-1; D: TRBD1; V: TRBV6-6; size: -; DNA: TGTGCCAGCAGTTCTCAGACAGGGCCCTACAATGAGCAGTTCTTC; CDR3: CASSSQTGPYNEQFF
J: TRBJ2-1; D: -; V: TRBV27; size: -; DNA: TGTGCCAGCAGTTTATCCGGGACACCTGAGCAGTTCTTC; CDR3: CASSLSGTPEQFF
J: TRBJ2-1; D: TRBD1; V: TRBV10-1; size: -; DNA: TGCGCCAGCAGTGGCCCGGGACAGGGTTGGGATGAGCAGTTCTTC; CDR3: CASSGPGQGWDEQFF
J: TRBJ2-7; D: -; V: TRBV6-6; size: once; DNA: TGTGCCAGCATCCCCGGGCGGGGTTCCTACGAGCAGTACTTC; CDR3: CASIPGRGSYEQYF